This T cell receptor beta chain was found in a study of T cell repertoires in cytomegalovirus infection. For the study at large: Public TCR beta signature analysis indicated the presence of both CMV infection and matching HLA type.

Overall study results and limits: The cumulative frequency of public TCR beta families identified carriers of CMV plus the relevant HLA. Dominating the ex vivo response were HLA-C-restricted CMV-specific TCR beta clonotypes.

This clonotype appeared many times. The antigen is undetermined. CDR3 size: 15 residues. V dropped 7 bases and J dropped 3; count of bases not matched to a gene: 7. TCRdb processed the reads anew with MiXCR; each CDR3 protein has one entry. The profile shows approximately 700,000 distinct CDR3 sequences, 35% to 45% of them singletons. The chain carries TRBV12-3 or TRBV12-4 and TRBJ2-7; 12 nucleotides line up with TRBD2. Specimen: PBMCs. The TCR comes from a human donor in good health (CMV status not recorded). Some clones in this sample may be carry-over from other donors' samples. In nucleotides, the CDR3 is TGTGCCAGCACCCGGACGACTAGCGGGAGCTACGAGCAGTACTTC. Its translation: CASTRTTSGSYEQYF.